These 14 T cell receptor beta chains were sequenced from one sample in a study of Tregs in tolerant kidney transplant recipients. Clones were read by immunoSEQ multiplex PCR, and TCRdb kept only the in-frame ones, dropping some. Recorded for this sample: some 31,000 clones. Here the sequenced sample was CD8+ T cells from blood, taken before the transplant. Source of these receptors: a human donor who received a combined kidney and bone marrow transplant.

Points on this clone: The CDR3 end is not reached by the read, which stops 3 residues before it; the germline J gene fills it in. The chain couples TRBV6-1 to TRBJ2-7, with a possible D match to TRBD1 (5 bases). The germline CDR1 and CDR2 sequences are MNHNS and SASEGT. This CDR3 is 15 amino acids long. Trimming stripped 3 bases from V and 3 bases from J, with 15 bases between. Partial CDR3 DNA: TGTGCCAGCAGTGAGATTATGGGGCAGGGCTACGAG. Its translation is CASSEIMGQGYE. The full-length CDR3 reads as CASSEIMGQGYEQYF.

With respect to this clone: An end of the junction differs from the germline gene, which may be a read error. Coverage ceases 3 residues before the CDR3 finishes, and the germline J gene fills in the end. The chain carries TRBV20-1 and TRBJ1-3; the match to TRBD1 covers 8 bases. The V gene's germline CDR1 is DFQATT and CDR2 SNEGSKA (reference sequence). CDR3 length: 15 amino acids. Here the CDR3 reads CSPSPGQGTGNTIYF. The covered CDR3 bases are TGCAGTCCTAGCCCTGGACAGGGTACTGGAAACACC.

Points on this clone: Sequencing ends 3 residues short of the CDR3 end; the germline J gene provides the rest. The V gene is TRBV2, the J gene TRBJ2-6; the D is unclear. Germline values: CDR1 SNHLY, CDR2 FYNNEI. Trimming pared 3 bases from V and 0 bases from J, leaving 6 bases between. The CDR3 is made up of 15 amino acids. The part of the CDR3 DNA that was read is TGTGCCAGCAGTGACTCCTTCTCTGGGGCCAACGTC. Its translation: CASSDSFSGANV. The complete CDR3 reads CASSDSFSGANVLTF.

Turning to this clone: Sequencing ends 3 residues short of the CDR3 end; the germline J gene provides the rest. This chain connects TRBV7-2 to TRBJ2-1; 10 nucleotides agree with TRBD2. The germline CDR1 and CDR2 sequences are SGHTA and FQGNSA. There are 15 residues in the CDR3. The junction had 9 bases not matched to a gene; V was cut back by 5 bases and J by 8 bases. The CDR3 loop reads CASSKLAGTLDEQFF. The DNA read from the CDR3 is TGTGCCAGCAGCAAACTAGCGGGAACTTTGGATGAG.

The CDR3 here is CASRDFLEAGSNSPLHF. CDR3 DNA, as far as it was read: TGTGCCAGCAGGGACTTTTTGGAGGCGGGAAGTAATTCACCC. V is TRBV2 and J is TRBJ1-6, with D unresolved. The CDR3 extends 3 residues past the end of the read, so its final part is completed from the germline J gene. The germline V gene encodes CDR1 SNHLY and CDR2 FYNNEI. V was clipped by 6 bases and J by 6 bases, with 21 bases between them. The CDR3 runs 17 residues.

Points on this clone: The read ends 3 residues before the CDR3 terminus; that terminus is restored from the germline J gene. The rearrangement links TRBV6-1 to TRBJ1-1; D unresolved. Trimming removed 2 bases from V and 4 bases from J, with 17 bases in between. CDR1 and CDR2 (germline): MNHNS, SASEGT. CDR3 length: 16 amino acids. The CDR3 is CASSESLTPGSTEAFF. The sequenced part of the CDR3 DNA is TGTGCCAGCAGTGAATCACTGACCCCGGGGAGCACTGAA.

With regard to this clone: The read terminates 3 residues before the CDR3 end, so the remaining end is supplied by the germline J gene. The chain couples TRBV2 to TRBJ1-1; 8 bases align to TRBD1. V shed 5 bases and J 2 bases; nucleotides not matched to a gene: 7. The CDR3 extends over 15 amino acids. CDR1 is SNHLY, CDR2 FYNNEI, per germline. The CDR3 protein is CASSPAPGGNTEAFF. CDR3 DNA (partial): TGTGCCAGCAGTCCCGCGCCAGGGGGCAACACTGAA.

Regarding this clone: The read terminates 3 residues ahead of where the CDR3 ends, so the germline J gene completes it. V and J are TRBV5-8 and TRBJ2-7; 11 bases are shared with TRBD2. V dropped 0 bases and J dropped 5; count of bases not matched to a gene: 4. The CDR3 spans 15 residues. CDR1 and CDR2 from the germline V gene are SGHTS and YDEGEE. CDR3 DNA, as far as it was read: TGTGCCAGCAGCTTGGGGACTAGCGGGTCGAACGAG. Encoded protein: CASSLGTSGSNE. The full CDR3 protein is CASSLGTSGSNEQYF.

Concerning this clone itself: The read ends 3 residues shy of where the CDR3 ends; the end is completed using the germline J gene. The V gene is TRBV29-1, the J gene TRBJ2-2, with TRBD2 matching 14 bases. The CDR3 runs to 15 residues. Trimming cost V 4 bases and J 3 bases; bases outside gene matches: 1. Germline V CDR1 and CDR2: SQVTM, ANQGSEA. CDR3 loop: CSVGLAGGYTGELFF. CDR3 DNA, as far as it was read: TGCAGCGTTGGACTAGCGGGAGGGTACACCGGGGAG.

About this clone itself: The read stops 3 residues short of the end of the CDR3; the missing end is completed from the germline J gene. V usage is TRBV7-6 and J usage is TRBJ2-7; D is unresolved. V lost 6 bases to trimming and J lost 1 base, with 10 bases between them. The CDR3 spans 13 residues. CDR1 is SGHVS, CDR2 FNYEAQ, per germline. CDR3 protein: CASSHNPSYEQYF. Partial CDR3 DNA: TGTGCCAGCAGTCACAACCCGTCCTACGAG.

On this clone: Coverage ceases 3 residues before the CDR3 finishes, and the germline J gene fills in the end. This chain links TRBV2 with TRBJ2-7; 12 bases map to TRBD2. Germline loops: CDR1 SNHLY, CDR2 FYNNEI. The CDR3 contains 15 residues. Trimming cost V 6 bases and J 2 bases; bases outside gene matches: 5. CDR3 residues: CASSPLAGGTYEQYF. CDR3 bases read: TGTGCCAGCAGCCCACTAGCGGGAGGAACCTACGAG.

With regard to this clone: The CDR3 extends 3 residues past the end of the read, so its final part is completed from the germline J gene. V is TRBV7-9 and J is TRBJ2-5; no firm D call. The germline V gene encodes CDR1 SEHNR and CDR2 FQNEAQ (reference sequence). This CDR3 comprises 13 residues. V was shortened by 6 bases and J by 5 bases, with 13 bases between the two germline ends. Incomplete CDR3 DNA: TGTGCCAGCAGTGCCGTCCCAGGCGAGACC. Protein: CASSAVPGET. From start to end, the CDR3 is CASSAVPGETQYF.

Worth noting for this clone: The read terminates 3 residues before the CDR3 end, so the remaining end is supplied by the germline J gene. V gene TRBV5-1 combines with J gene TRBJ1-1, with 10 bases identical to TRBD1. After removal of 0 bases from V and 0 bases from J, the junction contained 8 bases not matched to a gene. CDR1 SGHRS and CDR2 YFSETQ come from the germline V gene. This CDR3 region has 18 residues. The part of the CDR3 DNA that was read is TGCGCCAGCAGCTTGGGGGGACAGGGGCGGAGGATGAACACTGAA. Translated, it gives CASSLGGQGRRMNTE. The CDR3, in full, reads CASSLGGQGRRMNTEAFF.

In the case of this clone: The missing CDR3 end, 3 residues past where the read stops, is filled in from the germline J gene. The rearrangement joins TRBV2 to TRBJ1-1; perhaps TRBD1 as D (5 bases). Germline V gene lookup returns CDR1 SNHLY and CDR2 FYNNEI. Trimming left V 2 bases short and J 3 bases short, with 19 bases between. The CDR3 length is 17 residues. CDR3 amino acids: CASSELGVGGLYTEAFF. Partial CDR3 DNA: TGTGCCAGCAGTGAATTAGGCGTCGGGGGACTATACACTGAA.